The subject of this entry is one T cell receptor beta chain. Antigen: not known. The CDR3 contains 15 residues. Germline V gene data show CDR1 as SNHLY and CDR2 as FYNNEI. V was cut by 0 bases and J by 8 bases, with 15 bases left in between. The data are from a study of cytomegalovirus exposure and HLA in healthy donors. Study-wide points: The number of N-insertions in an Asian-associated ancestry cluster was reportedly below the approximately 700-donor mean in a later analysis. It was only CMV serostatus that was available as immune exposure information.

A multiplex PCR was run with 60 Vbeta primers and 13 Jbeta primers. Produced via immunoSEQ multiplex PCR; TCRdb's table is partial and in-frame only. Here the sample spans approximately 150,000 clones, about 75% being singletons. The source of this sequence is a man aged 18 to 35 in good health and CMV-seropositive. The V call is TRBV2, the J call TRBJ2-3, with D tentatively TRBD1 (6 bases). Sequenced input: PBMCs. CDR3 sequence (DNA): TGTGCCAGCAGTGAAGCGGAGTTAAGGGGGAGTACGCAGTATTTT. Translation: CASSEAELRGSTQYF.